This TCR beta chain stems from a study of T cells of healthy individuals. MiXCR, applied by TCRdb to the 5' RACE reads, yields one record per CDR3 protein. The table includes 55,000 to 65,000 distinct CDR3 sequences, 15% to 20% detected once. Trimming cost V 4 bases and J 0 bases, with 4 bases left between them. Looked up from germline, CDR1 is SGHAT and CDR2 is FQNNGV. The CDR3 runs 13 residues. The clonotype originates from a human donor in good health. The chain employs TRBV11-2 and TRBJ2-4, with unresolved D. The CDR3 nucleotides read TGTGCCAGCAGCTCCATAGCCAAAAACATTCAGTACTTC. Encoded protein: CASSSIAKNIQYF. Complete variable domain (other parts from reference TRBV11-2 and TRBJ2-4): EAGVAQSPRYKIIEKRQSVAFWCNPISGHATLYWYQQILGQGPKLLIQFQNNGVVDDSQLPKDRFSAERLKGVDSTLKIQPAKLEDSAVYLCASSSIAKNIQYFGAGTRLSVL.